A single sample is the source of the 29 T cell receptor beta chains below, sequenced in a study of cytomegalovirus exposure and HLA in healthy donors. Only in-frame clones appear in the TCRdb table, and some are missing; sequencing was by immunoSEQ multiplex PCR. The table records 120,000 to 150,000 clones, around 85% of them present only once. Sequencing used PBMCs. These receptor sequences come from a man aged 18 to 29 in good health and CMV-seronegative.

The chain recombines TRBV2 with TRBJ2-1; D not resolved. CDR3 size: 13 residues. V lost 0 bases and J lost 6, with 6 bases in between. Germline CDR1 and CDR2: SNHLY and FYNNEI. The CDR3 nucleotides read TGTGCCAGCAGTGAAGCTCCCGGCAATGAGCAGTTCTTC. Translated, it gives CASSEAPGNEQFF. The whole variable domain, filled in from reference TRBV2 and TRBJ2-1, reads EPEVTQTPSHQVTQMGQEVILRCVPISNHLYFYWYRQILGQKVEFLVSFYNNEISEKSEIFDDQFSVERPDGSNFTLKIRSTKLEDSAMYFCASSEAPGNEQFFGPGTRLTVL.

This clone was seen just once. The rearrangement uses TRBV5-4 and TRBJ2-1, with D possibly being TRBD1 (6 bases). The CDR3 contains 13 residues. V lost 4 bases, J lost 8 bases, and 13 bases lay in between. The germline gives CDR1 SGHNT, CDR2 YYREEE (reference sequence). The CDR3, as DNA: TGTGCCAGCAGCCCACAGGGTGTGGATGAGCAGTTCTTC. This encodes CASSPQGVDEQFF.

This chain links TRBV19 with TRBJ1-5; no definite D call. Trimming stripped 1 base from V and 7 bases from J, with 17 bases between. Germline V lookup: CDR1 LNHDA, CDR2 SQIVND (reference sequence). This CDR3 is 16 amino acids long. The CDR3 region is CASSIVRTLEGQPQHF. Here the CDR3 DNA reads TGTGCCAGTAGTATAGTTAGGACCCTGGAGGGCCAGCCCCAGCATTTT.

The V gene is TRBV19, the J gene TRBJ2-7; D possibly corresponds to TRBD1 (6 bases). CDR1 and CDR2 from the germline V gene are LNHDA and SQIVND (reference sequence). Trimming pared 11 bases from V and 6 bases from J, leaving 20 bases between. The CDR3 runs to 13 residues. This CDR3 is CASVEQGRGEQYF. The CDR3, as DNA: TGTGCCTCAGTTGAACAGGGAAGAGGCGAGCAGTACTTC. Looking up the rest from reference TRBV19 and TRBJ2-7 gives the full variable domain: DGGITQSPKYLFRKEGQNVTLSCEQNLNHDAMYWYRQDPGQGLRLIYYSQIVNDFQKGDIAEGYSVSREKKESFPLTVTSAQKNPTAFYLCASVEQGRGEQYFGPGTRLTVT.

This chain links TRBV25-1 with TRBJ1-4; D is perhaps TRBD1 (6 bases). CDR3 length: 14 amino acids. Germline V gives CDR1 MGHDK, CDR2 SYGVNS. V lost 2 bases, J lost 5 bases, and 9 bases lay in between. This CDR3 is CASSEGGNNEKLFF. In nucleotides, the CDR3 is TGTGCCAGCAGTGAAGGGGGCAACAATGAAAAACTGTTTTTT.

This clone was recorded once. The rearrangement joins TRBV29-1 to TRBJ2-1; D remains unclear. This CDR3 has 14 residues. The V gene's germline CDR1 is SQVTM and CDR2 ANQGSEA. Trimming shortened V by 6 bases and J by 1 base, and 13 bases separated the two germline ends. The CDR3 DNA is TGCAGCGTCTCCGCCCCCGGTTCCTACAATGAGCAGTTCTTC. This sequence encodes CSVSAPGSYNEQFF.

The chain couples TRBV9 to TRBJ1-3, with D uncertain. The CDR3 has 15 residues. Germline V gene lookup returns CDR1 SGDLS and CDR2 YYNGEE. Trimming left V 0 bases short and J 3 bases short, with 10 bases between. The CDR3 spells CASSVAGSSGNTIYF. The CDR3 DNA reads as TGTGCCAGCAGCGTAGCTGGGAGCAGTGGAAACACCATATATTTT.

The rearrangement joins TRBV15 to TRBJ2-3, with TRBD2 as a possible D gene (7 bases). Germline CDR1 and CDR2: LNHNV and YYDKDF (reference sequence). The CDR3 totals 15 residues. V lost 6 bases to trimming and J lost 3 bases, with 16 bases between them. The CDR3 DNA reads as TGTGCCACCAGGGATGGCGGGGGCCTTACAGATACGCAGTATTTT. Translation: CATRDGGGLTDTQYF.

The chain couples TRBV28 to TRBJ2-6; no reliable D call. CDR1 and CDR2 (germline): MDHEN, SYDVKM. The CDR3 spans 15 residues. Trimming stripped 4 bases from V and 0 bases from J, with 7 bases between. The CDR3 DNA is TGTGCCAGCAGTTCGGAGAACTCTGGGGCCAACGTCCTGACTTTC. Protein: CASSSENSGANVLTF. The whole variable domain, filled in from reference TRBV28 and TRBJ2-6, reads DVKVTQSSRYLVKRTGEKVFLECVQDMDHENMFWYRQDPGLGLRLIYFSYDVKMKEKGDIPEGYSVSREKKERFSLILESASTNQTSMYLCASSSENSGANVLTFGAGSRLTVL.

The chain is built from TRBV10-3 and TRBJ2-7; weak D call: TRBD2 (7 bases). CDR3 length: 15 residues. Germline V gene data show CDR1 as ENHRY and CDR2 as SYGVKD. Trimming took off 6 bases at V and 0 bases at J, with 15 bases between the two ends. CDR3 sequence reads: CAIRGGPAGSYEQYF. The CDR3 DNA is TGTGCCATCAGGGGGGGGCCCGCCGGCTCCTACGAGCAGTACTTC.

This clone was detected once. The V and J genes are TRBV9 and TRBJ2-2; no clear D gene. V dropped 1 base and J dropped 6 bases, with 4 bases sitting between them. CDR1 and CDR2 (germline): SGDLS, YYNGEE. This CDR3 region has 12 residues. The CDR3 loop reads CASSVPPGELFF. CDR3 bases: TGTGCCAGCAGCGTACCTCCCGGGGAGCTGTTTTTT.

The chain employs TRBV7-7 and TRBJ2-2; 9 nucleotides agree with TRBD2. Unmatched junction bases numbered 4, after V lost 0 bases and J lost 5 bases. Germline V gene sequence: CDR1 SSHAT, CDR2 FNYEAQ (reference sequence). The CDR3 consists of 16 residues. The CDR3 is CASSLATSGVTGELFF. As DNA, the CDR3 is TGTGCCAGCAGCTTAGCGACTAGCGGCGTGACCGGGGAGCTGTTTTTT.

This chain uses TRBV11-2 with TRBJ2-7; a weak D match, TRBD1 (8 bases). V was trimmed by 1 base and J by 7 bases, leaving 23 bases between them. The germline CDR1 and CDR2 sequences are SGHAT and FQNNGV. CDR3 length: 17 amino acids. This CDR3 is CASSLVGGGTGAEEQYF. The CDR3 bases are TGTGCCAGCAGCTTAGTTGGGGGGGGGACAGGCGCTGAAGAGCAGTACTTC.

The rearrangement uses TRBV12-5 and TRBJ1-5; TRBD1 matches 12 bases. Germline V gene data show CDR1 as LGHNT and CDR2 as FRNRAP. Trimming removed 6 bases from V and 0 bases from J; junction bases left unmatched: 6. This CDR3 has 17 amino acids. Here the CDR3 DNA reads TGTGCTAGTGGGCCGGGACAGGGGGCCCATAGCAATCAGCCCCAGCATTTT. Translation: CASGPGQGAHSNQPQHF.

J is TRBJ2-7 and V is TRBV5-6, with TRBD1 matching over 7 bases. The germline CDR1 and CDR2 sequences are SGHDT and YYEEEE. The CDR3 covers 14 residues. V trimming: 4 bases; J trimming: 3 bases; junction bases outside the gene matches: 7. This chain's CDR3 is CASSRIGQDYEQYF. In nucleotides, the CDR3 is TGTGCCAGCAGCCGGATAGGACAGGACTACGAGCAGTACTTC. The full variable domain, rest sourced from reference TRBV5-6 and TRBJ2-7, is DAGVTQSPTHLIKTRGQQVTLRCSPKSGHDTVSWYQQALGQGPQFIFQYYEEEERQRGNFPDRFSGHQFPNYSSELNVNALLLGDSALYLCASSRIGQDYEQYFGPGTRLTVT.

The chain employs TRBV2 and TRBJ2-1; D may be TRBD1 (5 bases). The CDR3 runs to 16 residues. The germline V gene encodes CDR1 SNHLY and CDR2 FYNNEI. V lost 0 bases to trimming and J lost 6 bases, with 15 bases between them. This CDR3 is CASSEAQSQGGNEQFF. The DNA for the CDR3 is TGTGCCAGCAGTGAAGCTCAGAGTCAGGGCGGCAATGAGCAGTTCTTC.

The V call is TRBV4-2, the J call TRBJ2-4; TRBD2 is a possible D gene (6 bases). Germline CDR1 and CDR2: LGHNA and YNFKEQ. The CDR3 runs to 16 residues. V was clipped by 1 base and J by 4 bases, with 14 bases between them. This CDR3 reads CASSQAGGDLKNIQYF. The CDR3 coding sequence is TGTGCCAGCAGCCAAGCGGGCGGGGACTTAAAAAACATTCAGTACTTC.

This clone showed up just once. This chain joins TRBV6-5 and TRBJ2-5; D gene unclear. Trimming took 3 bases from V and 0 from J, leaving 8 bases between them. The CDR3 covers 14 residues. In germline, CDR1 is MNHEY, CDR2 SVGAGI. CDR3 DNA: TGTGCCAGCAGTTATCAACATTACCAAGAGACCCAGTACTTC. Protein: CASSYQHYQETQYF.

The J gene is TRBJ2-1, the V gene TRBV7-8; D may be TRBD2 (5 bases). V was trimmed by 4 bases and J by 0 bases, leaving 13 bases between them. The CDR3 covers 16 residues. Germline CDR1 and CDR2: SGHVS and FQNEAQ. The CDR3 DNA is TGTGCCAGCAGCTCTTCGACTGGGAGCTCCTACAATGAGCAGTTCTTC. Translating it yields CASSSSTGSSYNEQFF.

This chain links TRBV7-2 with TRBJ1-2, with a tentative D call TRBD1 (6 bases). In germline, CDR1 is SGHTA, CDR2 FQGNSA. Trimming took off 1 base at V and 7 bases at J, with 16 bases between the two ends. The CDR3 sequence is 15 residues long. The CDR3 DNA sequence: TGTGCCAGCAGCTTAGGCCCTCAGGGGCAGGGTGGCTACACCTTC. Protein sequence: CASSLGPQGQGGYTF.

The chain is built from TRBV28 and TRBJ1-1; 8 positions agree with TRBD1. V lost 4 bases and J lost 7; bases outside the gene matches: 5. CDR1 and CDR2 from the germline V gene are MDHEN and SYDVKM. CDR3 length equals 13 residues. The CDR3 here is CASSSTDRDEAFF. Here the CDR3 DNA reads TGTGCCAGCAGTTCAACGGACAGGGATGAAGCTTTCTTT.

CDR3 coding DNA: TGTGCCAGCAGCCCGAACCCAACTAGACAGGGGGCCAACTACGAGCAGTACTTC. It encodes CASSPNPTRQGANYEQYF. The chain uses TRBV27 and TRBJ2-7; 10 bases match TRBD1. J was trimmed by 3 bases and V by 6 bases; bases with no gene match: 17. This CDR3 spans 18 amino acids. Per the germline V gene, CDR1 is MNHEY and CDR2 is SMNVEV (reference sequence).

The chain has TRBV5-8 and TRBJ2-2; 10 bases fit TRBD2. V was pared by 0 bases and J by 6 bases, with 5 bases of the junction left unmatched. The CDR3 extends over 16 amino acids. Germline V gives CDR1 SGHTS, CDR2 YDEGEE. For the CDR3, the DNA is TGTGCCAGCAGCTTGGGAGCGGGAGGGCCTTCCGGGGAGCTGTTTTTT. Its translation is CASSLGAGGPSGELFF.

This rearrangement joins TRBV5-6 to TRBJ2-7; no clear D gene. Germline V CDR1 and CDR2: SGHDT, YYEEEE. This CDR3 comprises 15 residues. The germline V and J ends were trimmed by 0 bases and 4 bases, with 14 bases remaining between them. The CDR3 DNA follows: TGTGCCAGCAGCTTGGGCCCCCTTGACTTATACGAGCAGTACTTC. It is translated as CASSLGPLDLYEQYF. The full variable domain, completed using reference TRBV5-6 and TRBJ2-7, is DAGVTQSPTHLIKTRGQQVTLRCSPKSGHDTVSWYQQALGQGPQFIFQYYEEEERQRGNFPDRFSGHQFPNYSSELNVNALLLGDSALYLCASSLGPLDLYEQYFGPGTRLTVT.

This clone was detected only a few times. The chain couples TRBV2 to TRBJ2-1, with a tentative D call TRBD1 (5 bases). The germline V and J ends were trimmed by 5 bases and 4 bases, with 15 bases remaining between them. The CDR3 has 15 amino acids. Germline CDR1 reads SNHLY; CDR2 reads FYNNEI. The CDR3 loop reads CASSHPGMGYNEQFF. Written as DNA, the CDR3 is TGTGCCAGCAGTCATCCAGGGATGGGGTACAATGAGCAGTTCTTC.

The CDR3 protein is CASSLATGGYEQYF. The CDR3 DNA reads TGTGCCAGCAGCTTAGCCACCGGGGGATACGAGCAGTACTTC. This chain joins TRBV7-8 and TRBJ2-7; TRBD2 might be the D (6 bases). V gave up 0 bases and J gave up 4 bases, with 10 bases separating them. The CDR3 loop spans 14 amino acids. Germline-derived CDR1 and CDR2 are SGHVS and FQNEAQ.

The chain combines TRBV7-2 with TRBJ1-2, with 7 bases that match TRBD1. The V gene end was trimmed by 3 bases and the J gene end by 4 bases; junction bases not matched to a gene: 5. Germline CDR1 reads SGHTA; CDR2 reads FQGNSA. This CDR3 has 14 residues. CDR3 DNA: TGTGCCAGCAGCTTGGAGGGGGCAATCTATGGCTACACCTTC. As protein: CASSLEGAIYGYTF.

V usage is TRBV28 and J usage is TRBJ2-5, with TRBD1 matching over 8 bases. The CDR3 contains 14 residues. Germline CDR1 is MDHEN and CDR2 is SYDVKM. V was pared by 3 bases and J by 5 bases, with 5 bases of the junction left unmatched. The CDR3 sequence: CASSFRTGYETQYF. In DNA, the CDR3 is TGTGCCAGCAGTTTCCGGACAGGGTACGAGACCCAGTACTTC.

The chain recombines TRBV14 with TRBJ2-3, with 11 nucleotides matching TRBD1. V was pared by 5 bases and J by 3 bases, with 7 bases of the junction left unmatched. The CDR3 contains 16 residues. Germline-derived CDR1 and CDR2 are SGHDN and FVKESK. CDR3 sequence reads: CASSGLGQGVTDTQYF. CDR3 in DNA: TGTGCCAGCAGCGGACTGGGACAGGGGGTGACAGATACGCAGTATTTT.